This T cell receptor beta chain was documented in a study of blood T cells in healthy people across ages. Germline CDR1 DFQATT, CDR2 SNEGSKA (reference sequence). V lost 0 bases, J lost 5 bases, and 10 bases lay in between. The CDR3 has 13 residues. The table lists this clonotype with a few counts. Together with a sample-barcoded 5' primer, a J-beta primer mix was included in a second PCR lasting roughly 6 to 12 cycles. From the 5' RACE reads, TCRdb called clonotypes with MiXCR, one entry per CDR3 protein. This sample has around 1,700,000 distinct CDR3 sequences; 25% to 30% occur once, and the top ten carry more than 6%.

The TCR comes from a woman aged 25-40 years in good health. V is TRBV20-1 and J is TRBJ1-2; D is uncertain. Sequenced sample: blood. The CDR3 DNA reads TGCAGTGCTAGAGATAACAGACCTTATGGCTACACCTTC. It translates to CSARDNRPYGYTF.